A selection of T cell receptor beta chains follows, all from one sample in a study of OX40 agonist ivuxolimab in advanced cancers. Sequencing was performed with immunoSEQ multiplex PCR; in TCRdb, only in-frame clones are kept and a portion is missing. The sample comprises fewer than 70,000 clones, under 95% of which are singletons, and about 12% rests with the top ten. Sequenced material: CD4+ or CD8+ T cells sorted from blood, taken in a trial of the OX40 agonist ivuxolimab. Every receptor here comes from an adult with an advanced solid tumor such as melanoma, head and neck, liver or kidney cancer. Both conserved end residues are part of each CDR3. Each record gives: J gene, V gene, CDR3 protein.

j_call: TRBJ2-7; v_call: TRBV6-6; cdr3_aa: CASSYSSVGPYYEQYF
j_call: TRBJ2-3; v_call: TRBV7-2; cdr3_aa: CASSLVQDTDTQYF
j_call: TRBJ2-7; v_call: TRBV28; cdr3_aa: CASSFYSGRGKYEQYF
j_call: TRBJ2-4; v_call: TRBV28; cdr3_aa: CASSPAKNIQYF
j_call: TRBJ2-1; v_call: TRBV2; cdr3_aa: CASSRQQGYNEQFF
j_call: TRBJ2-5; v_call: TRBV7-9; cdr3_aa: CASSLRAGMEETQYF
j_call: TRBJ2-2; v_call: TRBV27; cdr3_aa: CASKRGTGELFF
j_call: TRBJ2-7; v_call: TRBV7-9; cdr3_aa: CASSPGLAATYEQYF
j_call: TRBJ1-1; v_call: TRBV7-9; cdr3_aa: CASSLVENTEAFF
j_call: TRBJ1-3; v_call: TRBV28; cdr3_aa: CASSFGGAGNTIYF
j_call: TRBJ1-1; v_call: TRBV13; cdr3_aa: CASSPTGATNTEAFF
j_call: TRBJ2-1; v_call: TRBV5-8; cdr3_aa: CASIGTSGRDEQFF
j_call: TRBJ2-7; v_call: TRBV19; cdr3_aa: CASSIEGLQGVYYEQYF
j_call: TRBJ2-7; v_call: TRBV4-3; cdr3_aa: CASSQRSPVLAVAGVVNEQYF
j_call: TRBJ1-1; v_call: TRBV5-6; cdr3_aa: CASSPEQGIDTEAFF
j_call: TRBJ2-1; v_call: TRBV6-1; cdr3_aa: CAVLTYNEQFF
j_call: TRBJ2-7; v_call: TRBV9; cdr3_aa: CASSVAVGSYEQYF
j_call: TRBJ1-4; v_call: TRBV9; cdr3_aa: CASSGQGANEKLFF
j_call: TRBJ2-7; v_call: TRBV5-6; cdr3_aa: CASSLGGHEQYF
j_call: TRBJ2-7; v_call: TRBV27; cdr3_aa: CASSLRPGRGNEQYF
j_call: TRBJ2-5; v_call: TRBV11-2; cdr3_aa: CASSLVGGSQETQYF
j_call: TRBJ2-5; v_call: TRBV5-1; cdr3_aa: CASSPWREQETQYF
j_call: TRBJ1-2; v_call: TRBV5-6; cdr3_aa: CASSLQGSNYGYTF
j_call: TRBJ2-5; v_call: TRBV4-1; cdr3_aa: CASSQLAERQETQYF
j_call: TRBJ1-1; v_call: TRBV27; cdr3_aa: CASSLSGQGARYTEAFF
j_call: TRBJ2-7; v_call: TRBV19; cdr3_aa: CASSMVGNEQYF
j_call: TRBJ2-7; v_call: TRBV5-5; cdr3_aa: CASSLYQLRGYEQYF
j_call: TRBJ1-2; v_call: TRBV28; cdr3_aa: CASSDPSFNYGYTF
j_call: TRBJ2-1; v_call: TRBV11-3; cdr3_aa: CASSLRAGTRNEQFF
j_call: TRBJ1-1; v_call: TRBV2; cdr3_aa: CASSEVTQGLGTEAFF
j_call: TRBJ2-1; v_call: TRBV7-2; cdr3_aa: CASSLAAREGPYNEQFF
j_call: TRBJ1-3; v_call: TRBV9; cdr3_aa: CASSLQRGSSGNTIYF
j_call: TRBJ2-7; v_call: TRBV14; cdr3_aa: CASSQDQGGYEQYF
j_call: TRBJ2-1; v_call: TRBV9; cdr3_aa: CASSETGSSYNEQFF
j_call: TRBJ2-7; v_call: TRBV7-6; cdr3_aa: CASSLALTGSGDYEQYF
j_call: TRBJ1-4; v_call: TRBV7-9; cdr3_aa: CASSPEGQPNEKLFF
j_call: TRBJ2-7; v_call: TRBV19; cdr3_aa: CASSPRGYEQYF
j_call: TRBJ1-1; v_call: TRBV6-5; cdr3_aa: CASHGGPEAFF
j_call: TRBJ2-7; v_call: TRBV7-9; cdr3_aa: CASSLERTYEQYF
j_call: TRBJ2-3; v_call: TRBV28; cdr3_aa: CASSLYGTSTDTQYF
j_call: TRBJ1-2; v_call: TRBV10-1; cdr3_aa: CASSERGNNYGYTF
j_call: TRBJ2-3; v_call: TRBV7-9; cdr3_aa: CASSFSTGFADTQYF
j_call: TRBJ1-2; v_call: TRBV7-2; cdr3_aa: CASSPNGGLANYGYTF
j_call: TRBJ1-1; v_call: TRBV28; cdr3_aa: CAIHQGSVEAFF
j_call: TRBJ2-1; v_call: TRBV6-5; cdr3_aa: CASSGVTGHSNEQFF
j_call: TRBJ2-2; v_call: TRBV6-5; cdr3_aa: CASSPGQGAFGELFF
j_call: TRBJ2-7; v_call: TRBV5-6; cdr3_aa: CASSLEFSGQGTYEQYF
j_call: TRBJ2-5; v_call: TRBV6-1; cdr3_aa: CASYLATQETQYF
j_call: TRBJ2-5; v_call: TRBV7-9; cdr3_aa: CASSQTHRGPPLETQYF